This TCR beta chain comes out of a study of T cell repertoires in cytomegalovirus infection. Of note for this clonotype: Its antigen remains unknown.

Via MiXCR, TCRdb re-called the reads, giving one row per CDR3 protein. The profile shows about 570,000 distinct CDR3 sequences, over 35% of them singletons. This specimen was cultured PBMCs, taken from culture after CMV antigen stimulation. The TCR comes from a human donor in good health (CMV status not recorded). Some clones in this sample may be carry-over from other donors' samples.

Here the CDR3 reads CASSSRDRGPAYYGYTF. CDR3 sequence (DNA): TGTGCCAGCAGCTCCCGGGACAGGGGCCCCGCCTACTATGGCTACACCTTC. The chain combines TRBV7-4 with TRBJ1-2; 10 bases are shared with TRBD1. The CDR3 extends over 17 amino acids. Germline V gene sequence: CDR1 SGHVT, CDR2 SQSDAQ. Unmatched junction bases numbered 11, after V lost 4 bases and J lost 3 bases. Variable domain in full (rest from reference TRBV7-4 and TRBJ1-2): GAGVSQSPRYKVAKRGRDVALRCDSISGHVTLYWYRQTLGQGSEVLTYSQSDAQRDKSGRPSGRFSAERPERSVSTLKIQRTEQGDSAVYLCASSSRDRGPAYYGYTFGSGTRLTVV.